These 30 T cell receptor beta chains share one sample of origin, sequenced in a study of T-cell reconstitution after alpha-beta-depleted transplantation in children. A TCRbeta library incorporating unique molecular identifiers was prepared. From the PCR reads, TCRdb called clonotypes with MiXCR, one entry per CDR3 protein. The sample yields 700,000 or so distinct CDR3 sequences, around 14% seen once. The specimen comprised PBMCs, sampled before TCRalphabeta/CD19-depleted stem cell transplant. Receptor source: a girl aged 2 to 10 with congenital amegakaryocytic thrombocytopenia, due to receive a stem cell transplant.

In its sample, this clonotype was seen many times. The gene calls are TRBV5-1 and TRBJ2-2; D is possibly TRBD2 (6 bases). V was pared by 1 base and J by 7 bases, with 11 bases between. The CDR3 consists of 14 residues. In germline, CDR1 is SGHRS, CDR2 YFSETQ. CDR3 in amino acids: CASSLYGRIGELFF. CDR3 coding DNA: TGCGCCAGCAGCTTGTACGGGAGAATCGGGGAGCTGTTTTTT. The variable domain in full, with the rest retrieved from reference TRBV5-1 and TRBJ2-2, is KAGVTQTPRYLIKTRGQQVTLSCSPISGHRSVSWYQQTPGQGLQFLFEYFSETQRNKGNFPGRFSGRQFSNSRSEMNVSTLELGDSALYLCASSLYGRIGELFFGEGSRLTVL.

The rearrangement uses TRBV13 and TRBJ2-1; 13 positions agree with TRBD2. This CDR3 is built from 16 residues. In germline, CDR1 is PRHDT, CDR2 FYEKMQ (reference sequence). The junction had 6 bases not matched to a gene; V was cut back by 5 bases and J by 5 bases. CDR3 coding DNA: TGTGCCAGCAGCCATTGGACTAGCGGGAGTAACAATGAGCAGTTCTTC. This sequence encodes CASSHWTSGSNNEQFF.

This clonotype occurred many times. The genes are TRBV15 and TRBJ2-3; D remains unclear. CDR1 is LNHNV, CDR2 YYDKDF, per germline (reference sequence). The CDR3 is 13 residues long. V lost 6 bases, J lost 1 base, and 8 bases lay in between. The CDR3 region is CATRSAGTDTQYF. DNA for the CDR3: TGTGCCACCAGAAGCGCGGGCACAGATACGCAGTATTTT.

This clonotype turned up a few times. The chain is built from TRBV18 and TRBJ2-1, with D uncertain. V gave up 1 base and J gave up 5 bases, with 6 bases separating them. Germline V gene sequence: CDR1 KGHSH, CDR2 LQKENI. This CDR3 spans 13 amino acids. The DNA for the CDR3 is TGTGCCAGCTCACCACGTACGGACAATGAGCAGTTCTTC. It translates to CASSPRTDNEQFF.

The V call is TRBV20-1, the J call TRBJ2-1; D uncertain. The CDR3 contains 14 residues. From germline, CDR1 is DFQATT and CDR2 SNEGSKA (reference sequence). Trimming took off 6 bases at V and 3 bases at J, with 15 bases between the two ends. The CDR3 region has the DNA TGCAGTGCCCAACTCGGGTGGGACTACAATGAGCAGTTCTTC. As protein: CSAQLGWDYNEQFF.

Of note for this clonotype: One base away lies a much larger clone, so this may be a sequencing read error. The gene calls are TRBV29-1 and TRBJ2-2; possibly TRBD2 for D (5 bases). The germline V gene has CDR1 SQVTM and CDR2 ANQGSEA. This CDR3 spans 13 amino acids. The CDR3 bases are TGCAGCGCAGCAGACTCTCTCACCGGGGAGCTGTGTTTT. Its protein product is CSAADSLTGELCF.

This clonotype was observed a few times. V usage is TRBV18 and J usage is TRBJ2-5; no clear D. The germline CDR1 and CDR2 sequences are KGHSH and LQKENI. Trimming removed 6 bases at V and 5 bases at J, with 13 bases between. The CDR3 has 13 amino acids. The CDR3 region is CASSPEGTETQYF. The CDR3 coding sequence is TGTGCCAGCTCCCCCGAAGGCACGGAGACCCAGTACTTC.

This clonotype came up a few times. The CDR3 DNA reads as TGTGCCAGCAGAGGGGGGCCCACGGATACGCAGTATTTT. Its translation: CASRGGPTDTQYF. V and J are TRBV7-9 and TRBJ2-3; D assignment may be TRBD1 or TRBD2 (6 bases each). CDR1 SEHNR and CDR2 FQNEAQ come from the germline V gene (reference sequence). V gave up 6 bases and J gave up 6 bases, with 13 bases separating them. The CDR3 length is 13 residues.

This clonotype appeared many times. The CDR3, as DNA: TGCAGTGCTACGCTTGGAGGGACAGGCAATCAGCCCCAGCATTTT. Residues: CSATLGGTGNQPQHF. This rearrangement joins TRBV20-1 to TRBJ1-5, with 7 bases fitting TRBD1. Germline CDR1 is DFQATT and CDR2 is SNEGSKA (reference sequence). V lost 4 bases and J lost 2; bases outside the gene matches: 8. The CDR3 is made up of 15 amino acids.

This clonotype was observed a few times. This chain uses TRBV30 with TRBJ2-2; TRBD2 might be the D (6 bases). V was clipped by 6 bases and J by 5 bases, with 10 bases between them. The CDR3 runs to 12 residues. Germline CDR1 is GTSNPN and CDR2 is SVGIG (reference sequence). The DNA of the CDR3 is TGTGCCTGCCATGGGAGGACCGGGGAGCTGTTTTTT. Translation: CACHGRTGELFF.

Details on this clonotype: This clone may be a read error of a much larger clone one base away. V and J are TRBV5-1 and TRBJ2-7, with TRBD2 matching over 10 bases. CDR3 size: 14 residues. The junction had 4 bases not matched to a gene; V was cut back by 1 base and J by 6 bases. CDR1 is SGHRS and CDR2 is YFSETQ in the germline V gene. The CDR3 DNA is TGCGCCAGCAGCTTGATCCTAGCGGGAGCCGAGCAGTACTTC. It translates to CASSLILAGAEQYF. The full variable domain, completed using reference TRBV5-1 and TRBJ2-7, is KAGVTQTPRYLIKTRGQQVTLSCSPISGHRSVSWYQQTPGQGLQFLFEYFSETQRNKGNFPGRFSGRQFSNSRSEMNVSTLELGDSALYLCASSLILAGAEQYFGPGTRLTVT.

This clonotype was detected ten times or more. V gene TRBV29-1 combines with J gene TRBJ2-2; 8 nucleotides align to TRBD1. V trimming: 4 bases; J trimming: 3 bases; junction bases outside the gene matches: 7. This CDR3 is built from 15 residues. Germline CDR1 reads SQVTM; CDR2 reads ANQGSEA. As DNA, the CDR3 is TGCAGCGTTGGGGGTGGACAGGGACACACCGGGGAGCTGTTTTTT. The encoded protein is CSVGGGQGHTGELFF.

This clonotype was recorded at least ten times. The chain uses TRBV12-3 or TRBV12-4 and TRBJ1-4; possible D gene TRBD1, 5 bases. The V and J ends lost 9 bases and 8 bases respectively, with 13 bases between them. CDR3 length equals 12 residues. The CDR3 sequence: CASSDREEKLFF. CDR3 sequence (DNA): TGTGCCAGTTCTGACAGAGAGGAAAAACTGTTTTTT.

This rearrangement joins TRBV10-3 to TRBJ2-1; the D gene is possibly TRBD2 (5 bases). V shed 0 bases and J shed 6 bases, with 9 bases lying between them. The CDR3 consists of 14 residues. Germline V lookup: CDR1 ENHRY, CDR2 SYGVKD. The CDR3 coding sequence is TGTGCCATCAGTGAGTCGGGTCGGGGCAATGAGCAGTTCTTC. This gives the protein CAISESGRGNEQFF.

The rearrangement joins TRBV20-1 to TRBJ1-5; D may be TRBD1 (6 bases). Germline CDR1 DFQATT, CDR2 SNEGSKA (reference sequence). CDR3 length: 15 amino acids. V was clipped by 0 bases and J by 5 bases, with 14 bases between them. CDR3 in amino acids: CSARDRWGADQPQHF. Written as DNA, the CDR3 is TGCAGTGCTAGAGATCGGTGGGGGGCGGATCAGCCCCAGCATTTT.

This clonotype came up a few times. The chain links TRBV20-1 to TRBJ1-5, with D unclear. Germline loops: CDR1 DFQATT, CDR2 SNEGSKA (reference sequence). V lost 3 bases to trimming and J lost 0 bases, with 9 bases between them. The CDR3 covers 14 residues. The CDR3 coding sequence is TGCAGTGCTAGGGACCAATATAGCAATCAGCCCCAGCATTTT. This encodes CSARDQYSNQPQHF.

This clonotype occurred many times. This rearrangement joins TRBV29-1 to TRBJ2-7; D is unresolved. This CDR3 spans 12 amino acids. Germline V gene data show CDR1 as SQVTM and CDR2 as ANQGSEA. In DNA form, the CDR3 reads TGCAGTGCCTTGGGCAACGCATACGAGCAGTACTTC. Translation gives CSALGNAYEQYF.

This clonotype was recorded many times. The CDR3 sequence is CASSVEGLTGELFF. The CDR3 coding sequence is TGTGCCAGCAGCGTCGAAGGGCTGACCGGGGAGCTGTTTTTT. The genes are TRBV9 and TRBJ2-2; D call uncertain. The V and J ends lost 2 bases and 5 bases respectively, with 10 bases between them. The germline V gene has CDR1 SGDLS and CDR2 YYNGEE. The CDR3 totals 14 residues.

In this sample, this clonotype turned up a few times. The V and J genes are TRBV9 and TRBJ2-1, with 7 bases matching TRBD2. Germline V gene data show CDR1 as SGDLS and CDR2 as YYNGEE. V shed 0 bases and J 8 bases; nucleotides not matched to a gene: 8. The CDR3 sequence is 15 residues long. For the CDR3, the DNA is TGTGCCAGCAGCGTAGTGGGGCGAACTAGCGATGAGCAGTTCTTC. This sequence encodes CASSVVGRTSDEQFF.

This chain joins TRBV5-4 and TRBJ2-5; 7 positions agree with TRBD1. J lost 3 bases, V lost 4 bases, and 6 bases had no gene match. Germline-derived CDR1 and CDR2 are SGHNT and YYREEE (reference sequence). The CDR3 has 14 amino acids. The CDR3 is CASSPRDSEETQYF. DNA of the CDR3: TGTGCCAGCAGCCCCCGGGACAGCGAAGAGACCCAGTACTTC. Drawing the rest from reference TRBV5-4 and TRBJ2-5, the complete variable domain is ETGVTQSPTHLIKTRGQQVTLRCSSQSGHNTVSWYQQALGQGPQFIFQYYREEENGRGNFPPRFSGLQFPNYSSELNVNALELDDSALYLCASSPRDSEETQYFGPGTRLLVL.

This clonotype was observed a few times. The V and J genes are TRBV12-3 or TRBV12-4 and TRBJ2-2; 12 bases fit TRBD1. Trimming at V came to 7 bases and at J to 7 bases, leaving 10 bases not matched to a gene. CDR3 size: 16 residues. The CDR3 DNA sequence: TGTGCCAGCATTCCCGGGACAGGGGGCGTTAACGGGGAGCTGTTTTTT. Amino acid sequence: CASIPGTGGVNGELFF.

With respect to this clonotype: Since a much larger clone is just one base distant, this may be a read error. This rearrangement joins TRBV20-1 to TRBJ2-7, with D possibly called TRBD1 or TRBD2 (5 bases each). There are 12 residues in the CDR3. V was shortened by 5 bases and J by 7 bases, with 15 bases between the two germline ends. CDR1 and CDR2 (germline): DFQATT, SNEGSKA (reference sequence). CDR3 amino acids: CSAGRDPSEQYF. CDR3 DNA: TGCAGTGCTGGACGGGACCCATCGGAGCAGTACTTC.

This clonotype was counted a few times. J is TRBJ2-5 and V is TRBV2, with 10 nucleotides matching TRBD2. The CDR3 loop spans 15 amino acids. The V and J ends lost 2 bases and 2 bases, in that order; junction bases with no gene match: 2. Germline-derived CDR1 and CDR2 are SNHLY and FYNNEI. Here the CDR3 reads CASSELAGVQETQYF. The CDR3 region has the DNA TGTGCCAGCAGTGAACTAGCGGGAGTTCAAGAGACCCAGTACTTC.

This clonotype was counted ten times or more. The chain joins TRBV27 to TRBJ1-5; D unclear. Trimming cost V 7 bases and J 2 bases, with 18 bases left between them. The germline V gene encodes CDR1 MNHEY and CDR2 SMNVEV (reference sequence). This CDR3 comprises 16 residues. The CDR3 reads CASTRSGLVGNQPQHF. In DNA, the CDR3 is TGTGCCAGCACTAGATCGGGGTTAGTAGGCAATCAGCCCCAGCATTTT.

The chain recombines TRBV18 with TRBJ2-1; D remains unclear. V was clipped by 3 bases and J by 12 bases, with 9 bases between them. CDR3 length: 11 residues. Germline CDR1 reads KGHSH; CDR2 reads LQKENI. CDR3 in DNA: TGTGCCAGCTCACCTTTGACGCGGCAGTTCTTC. It yields the protein CASSPLTRQFF. The full variable domain, with the rest looked up from reference TRBV18 and TRBJ2-1, is NAGVMQNPRHLVRRRGQEARLRCSPMKGHSHVYWYRQLPEEGLKFMVYLQKENIIDESGMPKERFSAEFPKEGPSILRIQQVVRGDSAAYFCASSPLTRQFFGPGTRLTVL.

The rearrangement uses TRBV20-1 and TRBJ2-5, with 7 nucleotides matching TRBD2. The CDR3 has 15 amino acids. The V gene end was trimmed by 5 bases and the J gene end by 1 base; junction bases not matched to a gene: 10. In germline, CDR1 is DFQATT, CDR2 SNEGSKA (reference sequence). DNA of the CDR3: TGCAGTGCTCCGAACGAGCGGGAACCCCAAGAGACCCAGTACTTC. Translation: CSAPNEREPQETQYF.

The rearrangement uses TRBV7-9 and TRBJ1-2, with 11 bases aligning to TRBD1. Germline CDR1 and CDR2: SEHNR and FQNEAQ (reference sequence). V gave up 6 bases and J gave up 4 bases; unmatched junction bases: 10. The CDR3 sequence is 16 residues long. The CDR3 is CASRGKGTGGSYGYTF. The DNA for the CDR3 is TGTGCCAGCAGGGGAAAAGGGACAGGGGGTTCCTATGGCTACACCTTC.

This clonotype was seen many times. V is TRBV5-1 and J is TRBJ2-7, with a tentative D call TRBD1 (5 bases). Trimming pared 0 bases from V and 3 bases from J, leaving 10 bases between. The germline V gene encodes CDR1 SGHRS and CDR2 YFSETQ. This CDR3 comprises 14 residues. The CDR3 loop is CASSLGAQGYEQYF. CDR3 nucleotide sequence: TGCGCCAGCAGCTTGGGGGCCCAGGGCTACGAGCAGTACTTC.

This clonotype was picked up many times. The CDR3 protein is CASRSGADTQYF. CDR3 sequence (DNA): TGTGCCAGCAGATCGGGTGCAGATACGCAGTATTTT. This sequence joins TRBV27 and TRBJ2-3; unclear D gene. From germline, CDR1 is MNHEY and CDR2 SMNVEV (reference sequence). The CDR3 loop spans 12 amino acids. Trimming pared 6 bases from V and 4 bases from J, leaving 8 bases between.

This clonotype was detected only a few times. It is unclear where the CDR3 begins or ends on the DNA, so no DNA is shown, and the CDR3 is as TCRdb lists it. V and J are TRBV27 and TRBJ2-1; TRBD1, the table's D call, lacks a check against the DNA. Germline values: CDR1 MNHEY, CDR2 SMNVEV (reference sequence). The CDR3 is made up of 13 amino acids, end residues included. This chain's CDR3 is CASSFGPGNEQFF.